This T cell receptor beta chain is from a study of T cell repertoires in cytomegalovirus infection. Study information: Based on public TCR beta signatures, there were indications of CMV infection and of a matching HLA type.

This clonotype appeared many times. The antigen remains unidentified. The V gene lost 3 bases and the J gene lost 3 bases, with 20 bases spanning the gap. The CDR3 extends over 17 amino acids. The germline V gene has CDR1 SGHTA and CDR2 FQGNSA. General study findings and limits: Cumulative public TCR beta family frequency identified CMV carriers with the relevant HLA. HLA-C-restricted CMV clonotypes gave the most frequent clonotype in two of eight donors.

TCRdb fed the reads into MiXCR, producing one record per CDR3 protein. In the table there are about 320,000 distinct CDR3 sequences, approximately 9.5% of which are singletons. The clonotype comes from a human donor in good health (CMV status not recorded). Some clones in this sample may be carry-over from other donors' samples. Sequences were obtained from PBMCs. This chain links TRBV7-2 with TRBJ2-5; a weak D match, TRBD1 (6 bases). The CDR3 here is CASSLKHLQGSKETQYF. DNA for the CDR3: TGTGCCAGCAGCTTGAAACATTTACAGGGTTCTAAAGAGACCCAGTACTTC.